This T cell receptor (beta chain) was obtained from a study of OX40 agonist ivuxolimab in advanced cancers. In regard to this clone: Its matching antigen is unknown.

Findings of the study overall: At 0.1 to 3.0 mg/kg, CD4+ and CD8+ blood T cells expanded clonally by week 6.

The method was immunoSEQ multiplex PCR; TCRdb's version includes in-frame clones alone and lacks a portion of them. The repertoire holds roughly 72,000 clones, with approximately 94% as singletons. In germline, CDR1 is SGHNT, CDR2 YYREEE (reference sequence). The CDR3 is 13 amino acids. V shed 2 bases and J shed 8 bases, with 13 bases lying between them. This clonotype was sampled from an adult with an advanced solid tumor such as melanoma, head and neck, liver or kidney cancer. This sample comprised CD4+ or CD8+ T cells sorted from blood, obtained in a trial of the OX40 agonist ivuxolimab. The chain employs TRBV5-4 and TRBJ1-1; D is perhaps TRBD1 (5 bases). CDR3 amino acids: CASSLGQGGEAFF. In DNA, the CDR3 is TGTGCCAGCAGCTTAGGCCAGGGAGGAGAAGCTTTCTTT.